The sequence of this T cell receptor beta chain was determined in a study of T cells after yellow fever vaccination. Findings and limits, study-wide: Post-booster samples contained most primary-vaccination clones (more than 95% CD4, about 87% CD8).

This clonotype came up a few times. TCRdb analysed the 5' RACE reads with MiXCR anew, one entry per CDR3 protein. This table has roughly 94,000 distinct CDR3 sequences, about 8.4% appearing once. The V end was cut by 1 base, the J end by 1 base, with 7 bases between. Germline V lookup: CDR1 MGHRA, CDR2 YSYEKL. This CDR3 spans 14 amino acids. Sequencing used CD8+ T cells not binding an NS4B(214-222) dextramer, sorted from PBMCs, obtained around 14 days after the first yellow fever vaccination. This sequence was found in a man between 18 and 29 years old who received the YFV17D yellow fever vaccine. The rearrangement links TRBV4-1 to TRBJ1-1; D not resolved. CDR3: CASSQGDSNTEAFF. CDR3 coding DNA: TGCGCCAGCAGCCAAGGAGACTCGAACACTGAAGCTTTCTTT.